This TCR beta chain was recorded in a study of blood T cell repertoires in COVID-19. The data were produced by immunoSEQ multiplex PCR, yet TCRdb's version contains in-frame clones alone and is incomplete. The data show some 170,000 clones, with about 81% seen just once and approximately 18% held by the top ten. This clone occurred once. V shed 8 bases, J shed 2 bases, and the junction held 12 bases outside the gene matches. CDR3 length: 17 residues. Germline-derived CDR1 and CDR2 are WSHSY and SAAADI. The rearrangement joins TRBV10-2 to TRBJ2-3, with TRBD2 matching over 11 bases. Sequences were obtained from peripheral blood. This receptor was identified in a woman older than 75 with acute or convalescent COVID-19. The CDR3 loop reads CASSIGTSGRSTDTQYF. Here the CDR3 DNA reads TGCGCCAGCTCTATAGGGACTAGCGGTCGGTCCACAGATACGCAGTATTTT.